This TCR beta chain was retrieved from a study of CDR3 diversity in severe acne. This clonotype was detected ten times or more. TCRdb processed the PCR reads anew with MiXCR; each CDR3 protein has one entry. Found here are almost 85,000 distinct CDR3 sequences, under 65% of them singletons; the top ten hold roughly an eighth. This CDR3 spans 13 amino acids. Germline lookup yields CDR1 SGHTS and CDR2 YDEGEE. V was shortened by 2 bases and J by 6 bases, with 11 bases between the two germline ends. Sequencing was performed on blood. The receptor's source is a male donor in good health, without acne. This chain links TRBV5-8 with TRBJ1-1; a weak D match, TRBD1 (6 bases). CDR3: CASSFQGIPEAFF. The DNA for the CDR3 is TGTGCCAGCAGCTTCCAGGGGATCCCTGAAGCTTTCTTT.